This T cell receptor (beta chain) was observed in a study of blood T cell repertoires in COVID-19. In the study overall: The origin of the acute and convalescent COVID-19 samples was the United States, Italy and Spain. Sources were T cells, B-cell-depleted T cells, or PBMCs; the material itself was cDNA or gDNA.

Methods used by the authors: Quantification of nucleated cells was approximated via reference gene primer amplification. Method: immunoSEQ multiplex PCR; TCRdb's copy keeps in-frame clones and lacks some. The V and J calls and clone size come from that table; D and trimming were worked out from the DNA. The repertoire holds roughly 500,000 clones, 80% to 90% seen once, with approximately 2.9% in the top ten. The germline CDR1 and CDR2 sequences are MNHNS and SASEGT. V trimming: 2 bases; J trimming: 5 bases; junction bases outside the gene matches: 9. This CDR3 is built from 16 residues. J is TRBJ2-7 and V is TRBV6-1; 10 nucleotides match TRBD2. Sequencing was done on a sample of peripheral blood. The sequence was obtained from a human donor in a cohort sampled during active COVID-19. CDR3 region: CASSEISGRAHNEQYF. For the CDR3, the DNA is TGTGCCAGCAGTGAAATCAGCGGGAGGGCCCACAACGAGCAGTACTTC.